This T cell receptor (beta chain) derives from a study of blood T cell repertoires in COVID-19 (dated by TCRdb to the early 2020s). Regarding the complete study: The collaborator samples originated in the United States, Italy and Spain and spanned the acute and convalescent phases of COVID-19. The prospective study material was composed of cDNA or gDNA derived from T cells, B-cell-depleted T cells, or PBMCs. The dataset comprised deeply sampled blood TCRbeta repertoires from subjects exposed to, actively infected with, or recovered from COVID-19. The repertoires were released in a freely available public database intended as a resource for research on the immune response to SARS-CoV-2. Samples were obtained from the ongoing ImmuneRACE study (first 160 participants) and from about 1,300 subjects provided by 6 global collaborators. A de-identified subject ID, COVID-19 status, age in years and sex were almost always included in the sample metadata. HLA class I and class II types, where available, came from metadata supplied by the sample provider rather than from assay-based typing. On the study overall, not on this receptor specifically: The quantity of clinical and demographic metadata differed by source and by participant and was supplied without curation.

The immunoSEQ Assay, a bias-controlled multiplex PCR, was used to amplify TCRbeta CDR3 regions from genomic DNA. The authors processed their data as follows. Within the assay, amplification of reference gene primers was used to estimate how many nucleated cells each sample contained. To quantify the absolute abundance of each unique TCRbeta CDR3 rearrangement, sequence reads were collapsed and filtered. Productive Simpson clonality was computed per sample as the square root of Simpson's diversity index over productive rearrangements. TCRdb carries this immuneACCESS record with in-frame sequences only. Its versions omit some clonotypes, under half of them owing to an unresolved V gene in the studies checked, with the rest unexplained. The V and J calls and clone size are taken from that table; D and trimming were inferred from the DNA. This sample lists just over 150,000 clones; 85% to 90% were detected once. Jointly, the top ten make up 15% of the sample.

A remark on this clone: Its recognized antigen is unknown. The input lacks base qualities; no much larger clone sits a single base away.

Ends trimmed: V by 5 bases, J by 1 base; bases unmatched to a gene: 8. From the cysteine through the phenylalanine, the CDR3 covers 17 amino acids. CDR3 DNA only is kept here, 51 bases in frame from base 1. From the germline V gene, CDR1 is MDHEN and CDR2 is SYDVKM. Whole blood was collected in K2EDTA tubes by collaborating institutions according to the institutions' own protocols. For TCRbeta analysis, collaborators shipped samples as frozen whole blood, isolated PBMCs, or DNA extracted from either of those sample types. What was sequenced was peripheral blood. The sequence came from a woman in her thirties or forties with acute or convalescent COVID-19. The rearranged chain carries TRBV28 and TRBJ1-2; 12 bases in the middle match TRBD1. At the DNA level, the sequence is TGTGCCAGCAGTCCCCCGGGACAGGGGGCTTTTAACTATGGCTACACCTTC. It encodes CASSPPGQGAFNYGYTF.